What follows are 27 T cell receptor beta chains derived from one specimen sequenced in a study of blood T cell repertoires in COVID-19. Produced via immunoSEQ multiplex PCR; TCRdb's table is partial and in-frame only. The table lists about 27,000 clones, about 84% of them singletons, with about 44% in the top ten. Sequences were obtained from peripheral blood. The receptor source for this set is a woman of 80 years or more with acute or convalescent COVID-19.

The chain employs TRBV18 and TRBJ2-7, with a weak D call TRBD1 (5 bases). From germline, CDR1 is KGHSH and CDR2 LQKENI. V lost 6 bases to trimming and J lost 4 bases, with 19 bases between them. This CDR3 is built from 15 residues. In DNA, the CDR3 is TGTGCCAGCTCCCTTATTGACACTGCAGGGTACGAGCAGTACTTC. Its protein product is CASSLIDTAGYEQYF. The variable domain in full, with the rest retrieved from reference TRBV18 and TRBJ2-7, is NAGVMQNPRHLVRRRGQEARLRCSPMKGHSHVYWYRQLPEEGLKFMVYLQKENIIDESGMPKERFSAEFPKEGPSILRIQQVVRGDSAAYFCASSLIDTAGYEQYFGPGTRLTVT.

The gene calls are TRBV2 and TRBJ1-4, with D possibly TRBD1 on 6 matching bases. The CDR3 has 14 residues. The V end was cut by 7 bases, the J end by 4 bases, with 13 bases between. From germline, CDR1 is SNHLY and CDR2 FYNNEI. The CDR3 sequence: CASTLQGGNEKLFF. The CDR3 region has the DNA TGTGCCAGCACCCTGCAAGGGGGTAATGAAAAACTGTTTTTT.

This rearrangement joins TRBV19 to TRBJ1-2; D is possibly TRBD1 (5 bases). The V end was cut by 7 bases, the J end by 4 bases, with 16 bases between. This CDR3 comprises 14 residues. CDR1 is LNHDA and CDR2 is SQIVND in the germline V gene (reference sequence). The CDR3 protein is CASKFGQGTYGYTF. The CDR3 bases are TGTGCCAGTAAATTTGGGCAGGGAACCTATGGCTACACCTTC. Based on the CDR3 plus reference TRBV19 and TRBJ1-2, the full variable domain is DGGITQSPKYLFRKEGQNVTLSCEQNLNHDAMYWYRQDPGQGLRLIYYSQIVNDFQKGDIAEGYSVSREKKESFPLTVTSAQKNPTAFYLCASKFGQGTYGYTFGSGTRLTVV.

The gene calls are TRBV4-1 and TRBJ2-3; TRBD2 matches 12 bases. The V gene's germline CDR1 is MGHRA and CDR2 YSYEKL. The trim removed 4 bases at V and 5 bases at J, leaving 7 bases unmatched. The CDR3 consists of 16 residues. The CDR3 here is CASSPGLAGRKDTQYF. In DNA, the CDR3 is TGCGCCAGCAGCCCGGGACTAGCGGGTCGAAAAGATACGCAGTATTTT.

J is TRBJ2-3 and V is TRBV7-9, with D possibly TRBD2 on 5 matching bases. Trimming took 5 bases from V and 3 from J, leaving 9 bases between them. The CDR3 is 13 residues long. Per the germline V gene, CDR1 is SEHNR and CDR2 is FQNEAQ (reference sequence). The CDR3 loop reads CASSPRGTDTQYF. The CDR3, as DNA: TGTGCCAGCAGCCCCCGAGGGACAGATACGCAGTATTTT.

The chain is built from TRBV7-3 and TRBJ2-7, with TRBD1 as a possible D gene (7 bases). The V end lost 3 bases, the J end lost 6 bases, and 24 bases lay between the germline ends. Germline loops: CDR1 SGHTA, CDR2 FQGTGA. The CDR3 runs to 17 residues. This CDR3 is CASSFTGRGKDRVEQYF. DNA for the CDR3: TGTGCCAGCAGCTTTACGGGGCGGGGTAAAGACAGGGTCGAGCAGTACTTC. Filled out from reference TRBV7-3 and TRBJ2-7, the complete variable domain reads GAGVSQTPSNKVTEKGKYVELRCDPISGHTALYWYRQSLGQGPEFLIYFQGTGAADDSGLPNDRFFAVRPEGSVSTLKIQRTERGDSAVYLCASSFTGRGKDRVEQYFGPGTRLTVT.

The chain links TRBV29-1 to TRBJ2-2; D gene unclear. The ends were cut back, 4 bases at V and 5 bases at J, with 11 bases in the middle. The CDR3 totals 13 residues. Germline CDR1 reads SQVTM; CDR2 reads ANQGSEA. The CDR3 loop reads CSVVGFTTGELFF. Here the CDR3 DNA reads TGCAGCGTTGTCGGGTTTACTACCGGGGAGCTGTTTTTT.

J is TRBJ1-2 and V is TRBV5-4; 9 bases agree with TRBD1. The junction had 9 bases not matched to a gene; V was cut back by 4 bases and J by 2 bases. CDR3 length: 16 residues. The germline V gene encodes CDR1 SGHNT and CDR2 YYREEE (reference sequence). The CDR3 loop reads CASSIRTGAFNYGYTF. For the CDR3, the DNA is TGTGCCAGCAGCATAAGGACAGGGGCCTTCAACTATGGCTACACCTTC.

The chain uses TRBV6-1 and TRBJ1-2, with D hard to call. Germline CDR1 MNHNS, CDR2 SASEGT. There are 15 residues in the CDR3. Trimming took 2 bases from V and 4 from J, leaving 14 bases between them. CDR3 DNA sequence: TGTGCCAGCAGTGAAACTGTCTCTCCCGGCTATGGCTACACCTTC. The encoded protein is CASSETVSPGYGYTF.

J is TRBJ1-1 and V is TRBV7-3, with TRBD1 matching 7 bases. V was pared by 2 bases and J by 4 bases, with 1 base of the junction left unmatched. The CDR3 totals 13 residues. CDR1 and CDR2 from the germline V gene are SGHTA and FQGTGA. The chain's CDR3 is CASSLGQVTEAFF. In DNA, the CDR3 is TGTGCCAGCAGCTTAGGACAGGTCACTGAAGCTTTCTTT. Together with reference TRBV7-3 and TRBJ1-1, the CDR3 gives the full variable domain: GAGVSQTPSNKVTEKGKYVELRCDPISGHTALYWYRQSLGQGPEFLIYFQGTGAADDSGLPNDRFFAVRPEGSVSTLKIQRTERGDSAVYLCASSLGQVTEAFFGQGTRLTVV.

This sequence joins TRBV24-1 and TRBJ2-3; D gene uncertain. Trimming removed 5 bases from V and 2 bases from J, with 7 bases in between. CDR3 length: 13 residues. Germline CDR1 and CDR2: KGHDR and SFDVKD. The CDR3 coding sequence is TGTGCCACCAGTGGACTCGTCACAGATACGCAGTATTTT. Residues: CATSGLVTDTQYF.

This clone was recorded only once. The chain joins TRBV29-1 to TRBJ1-3; tentatively, D is TRBD1 (6 bases). Germline values: CDR1 SQVTM, CDR2 ANQGSEA. Trimming took off 4 bases at V and 2 bases at J, with 12 bases between the two ends. The CDR3 covers 14 residues. The CDR3 DNA reads TGCAGCGTTGGTGATGGACAGACTGGAAACACCATATATTTT. It translates to CSVGDGQTGNTIYF.

J is TRBJ2-7 and V is TRBV7-2, with TRBD1 identical over 8 bases. The CDR3 contains 15 residues. In germline, CDR1 is SGHTA, CDR2 FQGNSA. After removal of 3 bases from V and 1 base from J, the junction contained 5 bases not matched to a gene. For the CDR3, the DNA is TGTGCCAGCAGCTTTTCCACAGGGGGATCCTACGAGCAGTACTTC. This translates into CASSFSTGGSYEQYF.

The gene calls are TRBV30 and TRBJ1-1; TRBD1 matches 9 bases. The CDR3 has 15 residues. CDR1 and CDR2 (germline): GTSNPN, SVGIG (reference sequence). The ends lost 0 bases at V and 10 bases at J; junction bases unmatched: 12. The CDR3 loop is CAWSVPTGQGVVAFF. The DNA for the CDR3 is TGTGCCTGGAGTGTACCTACGGGACAGGGAGTGGTAGCTTTCTTT.

This clone has only a few counts. The DNA for the CDR3 is TGTGCCAGCAGCTTAAAACCAGGGAACACTGAAGCTTTCTTT. It codes for CASSLKPGNTEAFF. The J gene is TRBJ1-1, the V gene TRBV7-2; D is unresolved. The ends were cut back, 2 bases at V and 1 base at J, with 8 bases in the middle. This CDR3 has 14 residues. Germline V lookup: CDR1 SGHTA, CDR2 FQGNSA.

V is TRBV7-2 and J is TRBJ2-1, with TRBD2 as a possible D gene (6 bases). V was cut by 0 bases and J by 4 bases, with 10 bases left in between. Per germline, CDR1 SGHTA and CDR2 FQGNSA. This CDR3 contains 15 residues. The CDR3 is CASSLAGGLYNEQFF. The CDR3 bases are TGTGCCAGCAGCTTAGCGGGAGGACTATACAATGAGCAGTTCTTC.

This clone was found a few times. V gene TRBV20-1 combines with J gene TRBJ1-2, with D possibly being TRBD1 (5 bases). The V gene lost 4 bases and the J gene lost 6 bases, with 9 bases spanning the gap. The CDR3 is 11 amino acids. CDR1 is DFQATT, CDR2 SNEGSKA, per germline (reference sequence). The CDR3 sequence is CSAKGADGYTF. As DNA, the CDR3 is TGCAGTGCTAAAGGGGCGGATGGCTACACCTTC.

V and J are TRBV28 and TRBJ2-7; perhaps TRBD1 as D (6 bases). V was pared by 6 bases and J by 3 bases, with 12 bases between. The germline gives CDR1 MDHEN, CDR2 SYDVKM. The CDR3 is 13 amino acids. The CDR3 is CASRRLQGYEQYF. In DNA, the CDR3 is TGTGCCAGCAGGAGGTTACAGGGCTACGAGCAGTACTTC.

The chain recombines TRBV12-3 or TRBV12-4 with TRBJ1-1, with TRBD1 as a possible D gene (5 bases). The CDR3 contains 13 residues. Trimming left V 7 bases short and J 9 bases short, with 18 bases between. The CDR3 spells CASTLWGESKAFF. The CDR3 DNA sequence: TGTGCCAGCACCTTGTGGGGGGAGAGTAAAGCTTTCTTT.

This clone showed up just a few times. The chain uses TRBV5-1 and TRBJ1-2; D is possibly TRBD1 (6 bases). The V gene lost 2 bases and the J gene lost 9 bases, with 17 bases spanning the gap. This CDR3 is built from 14 residues. Germline values: CDR1 SGHRS, CDR2 YFSETQ. The CDR3 sequence: CASSFLRTDLRYTF. Written as DNA, the CDR3 is TGCGCCAGCAGCTTTTTGCGGACAGACCTACGCTACACCTTC.

CDR3 nucleotide sequence: TGCAGTGTACAGCATAATGAGCAGTTCTTC. This codes for CSVQHNEQFF. The chain links TRBV20-1 to TRBJ2-1; D unresolved. The V gene's germline CDR1 is DFQATT and CDR2 SNEGSKA (reference sequence). This CDR3 comprises 10 residues. Trimming took 7 bases from V and 7 from J, leaving 8 bases between them.

This chain uses TRBV19 with TRBJ1-5; D is unresolved. Germline V gene sequence: CDR1 LNHDA, CDR2 SQIVND (reference sequence). V was trimmed by 3 bases and J by 0 bases, leaving 9 bases between them. CDR3 length equals 15 residues. CDR3 loop: CASSMAVHSNQPQHF. The CDR3 DNA is TGTGCCAGTAGTATGGCAGTTCATAGCAATCAGCCCCAGCATTTT.

V usage is TRBV6-5 and J usage is TRBJ2-2; the match to TRBD2 covers 7 bases. Trimming cost V 7 bases and J 0 bases; bases outside gene matches: 5. Germline-derived CDR1 and CDR2 are MNHEY and SVGAGI. This CDR3 has 15 amino acids. The CDR3 DNA reads TGTGCCAGCACGGCGGGGGTCACGAACACCGGGGAGCTGTTTTTT. Translating gives CASTAGVTNTGELFF.

The rearrangement links TRBV6-2 or TRBV6-3 to TRBJ1-2, with a possible D match to TRBD1 (6 bases). The germline V gene has CDR1 MNHEY and CDR2 SVGEGT. The V gene lost 5 bases and the J gene lost 4 bases, with 11 bases spanning the gap. The CDR3 spans 13 residues. DNA for the CDR3: TGTGCCAGCAGTCCCGGACAGAGCTATGGCTACACCTTC. Translation gives CASSPGQSYGYTF.

CDR3 region: CASSLVGGGMETQYF. The CDR3 DNA sequence: TGTGCCAGCAGCTTAGTTGGAGGGGGCATGGAGACCCAGTACTTC. The rearrangement joins TRBV7-9 to TRBJ2-5; weak D call: TRBD1 (7 bases). Germline assignment: CDR1 SEHNR and CDR2 FQNEAQ (reference sequence). The CDR3 covers 15 residues. The ends were cut back, 1 base at V and 5 bases at J, with 14 bases in the middle.

The chain links TRBV19 to TRBJ2-6, with D uncertain. CDR1 is LNHDA, CDR2 SQIVND, per germline (reference sequence). The V end lost 7 bases, the J end lost 0 bases, and 10 bases lay between the germline ends. The CDR3 contains 15 residues. The CDR3 is CASTSVLSGANVLTF. CDR3 DNA: TGTGCCAGTACCTCAGTTCTCTCTGGGGCCAACGTCCTGACTTTC.

This rearrangement joins TRBV19 to TRBJ1-1; unclear D gene. The CDR3 extends over 15 amino acids. Trimming stripped 1 base from V and 4 bases from J, with 13 bases between. In germline, CDR1 is LNHDA, CDR2 SQIVND (reference sequence). CDR3 nucleotide sequence: TGTGCCAGTAGTATAGTCGGAGGATCCGCCACTGAAGCTTTCTTT. Its translation: CASSIVGGSATEAFF.